This T cell receptor (beta chain) stems from a study of blood T cell repertoires in COVID-19. The wider study: Samples of COVID-19 (acute and convalescent) were obtained from the United States, Italy and Spain. From T cells, B-cell-depleted T cells, or PBMCs came the material, which was cDNA or gDNA.

In the original processing: Reference gene primer amplification gave estimated nucleated cell counts. Only in-frame clones appear in the TCRdb table, and some are missing; sequencing was by immunoSEQ multiplex PCR. V and J calls and clone size are those listed in that table; D and trimming were worked out from the DNA. This table has 350,000 to 500,000 clones, 85% to 90% appearing once. V shed 5 bases and J 0 bases; nucleotides not matched to a gene: 3. The V gene's germline CDR1 is SGHNT and CDR2 YENEEA. The CDR3 covers 15 residues. Patients in Seattle were enrolled during active infection, then followed longitudinally.

The chain is built from TRBV11-3 and TRBJ1-4, with 7 bases that match TRBD1. This sequence was found in a man between 18 and 29 years old with COVID-19, enrolled during active disease. The sample taken for sequencing was peripheral blood. CDR3: CASSPGQATNEKLFF. Here the CDR3 DNA reads TGTGCCAGCAGCCCCGGACAGGCAACTAATGAAAAACTGTTTTTT.